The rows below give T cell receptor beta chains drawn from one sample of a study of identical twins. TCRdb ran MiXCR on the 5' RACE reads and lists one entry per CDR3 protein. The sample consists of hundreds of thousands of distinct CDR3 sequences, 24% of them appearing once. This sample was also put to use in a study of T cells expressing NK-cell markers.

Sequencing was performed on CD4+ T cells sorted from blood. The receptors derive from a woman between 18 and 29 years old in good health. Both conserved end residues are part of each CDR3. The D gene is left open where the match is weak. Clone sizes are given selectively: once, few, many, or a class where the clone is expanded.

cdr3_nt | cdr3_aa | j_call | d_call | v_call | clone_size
TGTGCCAGCAGTTTAGCTTCAGGAAGCAATCAGCCCCAGCATTTT | CASSLASGSNQPQHF | TRBJ1-5 | . | TRBV12-3/TRBV12-4 | few
TGCGCCAGCAGCCTACACTATGGAGCGGCGGGGGAGCTGTTTTTT | CASSLHYGAAGELFF | TRBJ2-2 | . | TRBV4-3 | .
TGCAGTGCTAGAGATCGGACGACTGAAGCTTTCTTT | CSARDRTTEAFF | TRBJ1-1 | . | TRBV20-1 | .
TGTGCCAGCAGTGGGGGGGACAGTTGGCAGCCCCAGCATTTT | CASSGGDSWQPQHF | TRBJ1-5 | TRBD1 | TRBV25-1 | few
TGTGCCAGCAGGAACCCGAGGGCCGGGACAGGGCTCTACGAGCAGTACTTC | CASRNPRAGTGLYEQYF | TRBJ2-7 | TRBD1 | TRBV27 | .
TGTGCCAGCAGCTTGGGTAGCGGTTACACAGATACGCAGTATTTT | CASSLGSGYTDTQYF | TRBJ2-3 | . | TRBV5-4 | .
TGCGCCAGCGCCAAGTACCCCACAGATACGCAGTATTTT | CASAKYPTDTQYF | TRBJ2-3 | . | TRBV4-1 | .
TGTGCCAGCAGCCACGCCGGAGGAGCGGGGACCCCCTACGAGCAGTACTTC | CASSHAGGAGTPYEQYF | TRBJ2-7 | TRBD2 | TRBV4-2 | .
TGTGCCAGCAGCTTAGGAGGGAAGCAGTACTTC | CASSLGGKQYF | TRBJ2-7 | . | TRBV7-6 | few
TGTGCCAGCAGTTATGGCGGGGGGGGTTACAATGAGCAGTTCTTC | CASSYGGGGYNEQFF | TRBJ2-1 | TRBD2 | TRBV6-5 | few
TGTGCCAGCAGGACCTCGACTATGCGGAATGAGCAGTTCTTC | CASRTSTMRNEQFF | TRBJ2-1 | . | TRBV12-3/TRBV12-4 | few
TGCGCCAGCAGCTTAAGAGAGAGGGATACGCAGTATTTT | CASSLRERDTQYF | TRBJ2-3 | . | TRBV5-1 | .
TGCAGTGCTAGACTAGCGGGAGTGACGAATGAGCAGTTCTTC | CSARLAGVTNEQFF | TRBJ2-1 | TRBD2 | TRBV20-1 | .
TGTGCCAGCAGTTACTCGATTCGGTCTCAAGGTAATCCCTACGAGCAGTACTTC | CASSYSIRSQGNPYEQYF | TRBJ2-7 | . | TRBV6-5 | .
TGTGCCAGCCGTGATGGGGACAGGGGAATTACTCAGCCCCAGCATTTT | CASRDGDRGITQPQHF | TRBJ1-5 | TRBD1 | TRBV28 | .
TGTGCCAGCAGCGGGACTAGCTACCACAATGAGCAGTTCTTC | CASSGTSYHNEQFF | TRBJ2-1 | TRBD2 | TRBV9 | .
TGCAGCCCCATGGACAGGGGAGAAAACATTCAGTACTTC | CSPMDRGENIQYF | TRBJ2-4 | TRBD1 | TRBV29-1 | few
TGTGCCAGCACACCGATAACACGAGGACAGTCGAACACCGGGGAGCTGTTTTTT | CASTPITRGQSNTGELFF | TRBJ2-2 | . | TRBV18 | .
TGTGCCACCAGCAGAGTAAGGACAGGAGGCTACAATGAGCAGTTCTTC | CATSRVRTGGYNEQFF | TRBJ2-1 | TRBD1 | TRBV15 | .
TGTGCCAGCAGCCAATCGATGCAACCCTACGAGCAGTACTTC | CASSQSMQPYEQYF | TRBJ2-7 | . | TRBV14 | few
TGCGCCAGCAGCTTTGCGGGAGGGGGCCATGAGCAGTTCTTC | CASSFAGGGHEQFF | TRBJ2-1 | TRBD2 | TRBV5-1 | few
TGCGCCAGCAGCCAAGATAAAGGGACAAAGCCCTACAATGAGCAGTTCTTC | CASSQDKGTKPYNEQFF | TRBJ2-1 | . | TRBV4-3 | .
TGCGCCAGCAGCCACCCTTACAGTGGGAATGGCTACACCTTC | CASSHPYSGNGYTF | TRBJ1-2 | . | TRBV4-3 | few
TGTGCCAGCAGCCCCGTTCAGCGGGAGACCACCGGGGAGCTGTTTTTT | CASSPVQRETTGELFF | TRBJ2-2 | TRBD2 | TRBV7-2 | .
TGTGCCAGCAGTGAAAAGGGGACGGGCACAGATACGCAGTATTTT | CASSEKGTGTDTQYF | TRBJ2-3 | . | TRBV6-1 | .
TGTGCCAGCAGCTTAATCGGGAGGAGGGCAGATACGCAGTATTTT | CASSLIGRRADTQYF | TRBJ2-3 | TRBD2 | TRBV7-9 | .
TGTGCCAGCAGCTTAGTCCTTTACGAGCAGTACTTC | CASSLVLYEQYF | TRBJ2-7 | . | TRBV7-9 | few
TGTGCCAGCAGTCCCAAGACTAGGCAAGCAGATACGCAGTATTTT | CASSPKTRQADTQYF | TRBJ2-3 | . | TRBV3-1 | few
TGTGCCAGCAGCCATGGGACTAGCACAGATACGCAGTATTTT | CASSHGTSTDTQYF | TRBJ2-3 | . | TRBV3-1 | .
TGTGCCAGCAGCTTCAGGGGTCCAGCGTCGGGCGAGCAGTACTTC | CASSFRGPASGEQYF | TRBJ2-7 | . | TRBV7-2 | .
TGTGCCAGCAGCGTAGTTGGGGGGCGGAGAGATACGCAGTATTTT | CASSVVGGRRDTQYF | TRBJ2-3 | . | TRBV9 | few